This T cell receptor beta chain was captured by sequencing in a study of identical twins. Study conclusions and caveats: The study found that models underestimated out-of-frame TCR alpha sharing in monozygotic twins. Insertion counts were lower in abundant cord blood beta clonotypes, a trend that memory repertoires did not show.

Germline assignment: CDR1 LNHDA and CDR2 SQIVND (reference sequence). The CDR3 consists of 15 residues. Trimming left V 3 bases short and J 5 bases short, with 14 bases between. A universal primer site came from template switching; cDNA carried unique molecular identifiers. Using its own MiXCR run on the 5' RACE reads, TCRdb lists one record per CDR3 protein. Of some 900,000 distinct CDR3 sequences detected, roughly an eighth appear once; the ten largest clones hold 1.5% to 2%. This clonotype was recorded a few times. Its target is unknown. The same data also contributed to another study, on yellow fever vaccine responses in identical twins.

The V and J genes are TRBV19 and TRBJ2-1; D is unclear. The sequenced material came from PBMCs. This clonotype originated in a woman under 30 in good health. CDR3 nucleotides: TGTGCCAGTAGTATTTTAGGACCTGGGGACAATGAGCAGTTCTTC. It is translated as CASSILGPGDNEQFF.